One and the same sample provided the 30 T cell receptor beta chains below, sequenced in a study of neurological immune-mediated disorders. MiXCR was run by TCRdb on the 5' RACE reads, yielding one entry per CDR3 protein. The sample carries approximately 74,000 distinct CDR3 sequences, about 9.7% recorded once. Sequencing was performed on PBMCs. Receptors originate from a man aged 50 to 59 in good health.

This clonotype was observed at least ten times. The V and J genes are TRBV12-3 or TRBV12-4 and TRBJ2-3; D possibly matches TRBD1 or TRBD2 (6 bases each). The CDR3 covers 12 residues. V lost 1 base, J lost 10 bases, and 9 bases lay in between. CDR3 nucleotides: TGTGCCAGCAGTTTAGTCGGGGGCGCGCAGTATTTT. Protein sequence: CASSLVGGAQYF.

The CDR3 is CASSSHGAPKGGYTF. DNA of the CDR3: TGTGCCAGCAGCTCGCATGGGGCCCCTAAGGGTGGCTACACCTTC. The genes are TRBV11-1 and TRBJ1-2, with D maybe TRBD1 (5 bases). Trimming shortened V by 4 bases and J by 7 bases, and 19 bases separated the two germline ends. Germline CDR1 and CDR2: SGHAT and FQDESV (reference sequence). The CDR3 loop spans 15 amino acids.

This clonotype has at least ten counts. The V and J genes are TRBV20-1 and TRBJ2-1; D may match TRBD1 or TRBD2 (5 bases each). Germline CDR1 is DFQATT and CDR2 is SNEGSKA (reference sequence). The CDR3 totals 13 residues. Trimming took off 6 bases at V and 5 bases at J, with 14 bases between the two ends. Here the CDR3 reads CSAIRDQNNEQFF. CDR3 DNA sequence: TGCAGTGCCATCCGGGACCAAAACAATGAGCAGTTCTTC.

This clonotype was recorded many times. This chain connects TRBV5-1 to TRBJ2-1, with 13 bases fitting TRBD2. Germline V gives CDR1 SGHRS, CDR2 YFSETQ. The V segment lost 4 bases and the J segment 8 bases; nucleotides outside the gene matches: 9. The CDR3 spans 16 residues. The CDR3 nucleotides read TGCGCCAGCAGCGCCCAGCCGGGACTAGCGGGGTATGAGCAGTTCTTC. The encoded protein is CASSAQPGLAGYEQFF.

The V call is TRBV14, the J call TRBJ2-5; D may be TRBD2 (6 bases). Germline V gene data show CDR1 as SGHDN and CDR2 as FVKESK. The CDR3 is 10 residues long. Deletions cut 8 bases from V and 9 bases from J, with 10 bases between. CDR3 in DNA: TGTGCCAGCGCGGGGAGATCCCAGTACTTC. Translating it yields CASAGRSQYF.

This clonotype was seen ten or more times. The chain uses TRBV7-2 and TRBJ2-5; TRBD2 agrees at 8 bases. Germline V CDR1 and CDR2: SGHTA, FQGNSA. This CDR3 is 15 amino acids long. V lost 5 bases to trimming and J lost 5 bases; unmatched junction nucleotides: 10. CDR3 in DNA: TGTGCCAGCAGCCCCCGGACTAGCATTGCGGAGACCCAGTACTTC. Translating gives CASSPRTSIAETQYF.

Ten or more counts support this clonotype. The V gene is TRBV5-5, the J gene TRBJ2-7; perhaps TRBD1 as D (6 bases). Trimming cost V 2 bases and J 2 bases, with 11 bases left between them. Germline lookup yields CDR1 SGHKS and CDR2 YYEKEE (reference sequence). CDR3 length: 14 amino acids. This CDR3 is CASSFLQGAYEQYF. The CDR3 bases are TGTGCCAGCAGCTTCTTACAGGGCGCCTACGAGCAGTACTTC.

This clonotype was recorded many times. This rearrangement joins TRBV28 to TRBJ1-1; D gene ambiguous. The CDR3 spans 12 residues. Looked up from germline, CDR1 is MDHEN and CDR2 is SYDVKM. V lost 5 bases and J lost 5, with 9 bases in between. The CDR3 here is CASSLVRTEAFF. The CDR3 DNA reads TGTGCCAGCAGTCTTGTAAGGACTGAAGCTTTCTTT.

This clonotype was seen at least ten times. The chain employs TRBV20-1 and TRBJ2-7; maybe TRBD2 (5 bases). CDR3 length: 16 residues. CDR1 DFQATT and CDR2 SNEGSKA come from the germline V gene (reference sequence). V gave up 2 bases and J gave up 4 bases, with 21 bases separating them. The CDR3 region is CSARMGYSGRTYEQYF. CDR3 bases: TGCAGTGCTAGAATGGGTTACAGCGGCCGCACGTACGAGCAGTACTTC.

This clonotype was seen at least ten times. Here the CDR3 DNA reads TGCAGTGCTCCAGGGGAGGCCAATCAGCCCCAGCATTTT. Translating it yields CSAPGEANQPQHF. The chain links TRBV20-1 to TRBJ1-5, with D maybe TRBD1 (6 bases). This CDR3 region has 13 residues. The germline V gene has CDR1 DFQATT and CDR2 SNEGSKA (reference sequence). V was pared by 5 bases and J by 3 bases, with 11 bases between.

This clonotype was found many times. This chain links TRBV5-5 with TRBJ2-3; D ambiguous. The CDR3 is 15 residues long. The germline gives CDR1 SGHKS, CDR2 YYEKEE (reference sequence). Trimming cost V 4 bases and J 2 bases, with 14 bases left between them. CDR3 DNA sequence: TGTGCCAGCAGCCTGGGAAGGGCACTCACAGATACGCAGTATTTT. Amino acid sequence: CASSLGRALTDTQYF.

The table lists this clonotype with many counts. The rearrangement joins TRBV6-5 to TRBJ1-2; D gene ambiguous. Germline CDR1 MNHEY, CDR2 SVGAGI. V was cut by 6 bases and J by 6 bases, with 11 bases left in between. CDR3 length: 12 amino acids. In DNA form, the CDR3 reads TGTGCCAGCAGGGGGATTCCGGATGGCTACACCTTC. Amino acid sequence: CASRGIPDGYTF.

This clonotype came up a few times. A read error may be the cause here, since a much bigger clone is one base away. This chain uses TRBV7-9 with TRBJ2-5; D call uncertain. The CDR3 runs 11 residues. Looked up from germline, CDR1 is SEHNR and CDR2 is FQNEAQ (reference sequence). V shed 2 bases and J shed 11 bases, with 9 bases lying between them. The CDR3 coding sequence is TGTGCCAGCAGCTTAAAAGCTGAGCAGTACTTC. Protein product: CASSLKAEQYF.

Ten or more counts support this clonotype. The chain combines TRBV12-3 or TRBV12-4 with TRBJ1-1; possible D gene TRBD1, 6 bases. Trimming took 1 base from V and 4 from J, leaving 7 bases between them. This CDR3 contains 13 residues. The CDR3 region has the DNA TGTGCCAGCAGTTTAGAAGGGGGCACTGAAGCTTTCTTT. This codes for CASSLEGGTEAFF.

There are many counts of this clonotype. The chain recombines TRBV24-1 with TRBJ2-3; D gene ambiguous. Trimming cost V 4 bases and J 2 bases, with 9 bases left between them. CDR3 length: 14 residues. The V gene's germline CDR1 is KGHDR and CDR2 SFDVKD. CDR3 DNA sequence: TGTGCCACCAGTGACCCAGGAGCCACAGATACGCAGTATTTT. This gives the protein CATSDPGATDTQYF.

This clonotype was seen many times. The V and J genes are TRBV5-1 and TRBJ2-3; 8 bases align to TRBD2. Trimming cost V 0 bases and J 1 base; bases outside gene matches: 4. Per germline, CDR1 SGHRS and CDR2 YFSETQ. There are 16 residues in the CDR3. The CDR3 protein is CASSLDPRGGTDTQYF. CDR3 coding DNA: TGCGCCAGCAGCTTGGACCCGCGGGGGGGCACAGATACGCAGTATTTT.

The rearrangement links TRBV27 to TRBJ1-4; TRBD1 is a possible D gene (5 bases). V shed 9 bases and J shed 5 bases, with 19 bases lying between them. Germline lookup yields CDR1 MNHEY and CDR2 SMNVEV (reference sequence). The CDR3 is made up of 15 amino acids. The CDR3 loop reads CASRKGTPLNEKLFF. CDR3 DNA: TGTGCCAGTAGAAAGGGGACTCCATTGAATGAAAAACTGTTTTTT.

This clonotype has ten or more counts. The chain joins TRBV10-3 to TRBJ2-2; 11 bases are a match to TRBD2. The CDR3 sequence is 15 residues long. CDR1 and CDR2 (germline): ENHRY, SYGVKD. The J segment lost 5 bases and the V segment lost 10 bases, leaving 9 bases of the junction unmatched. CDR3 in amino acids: CATHPASGGTGELFF. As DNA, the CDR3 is TGTGCCACCCACCCGGCTAGCGGGGGGACCGGGGAGCTGTTTTTT.

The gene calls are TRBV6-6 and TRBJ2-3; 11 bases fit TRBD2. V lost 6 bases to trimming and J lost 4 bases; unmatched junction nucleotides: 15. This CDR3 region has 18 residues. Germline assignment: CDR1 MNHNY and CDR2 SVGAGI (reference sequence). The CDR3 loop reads CASSPRLAGGQSPDTQYF. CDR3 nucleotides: TGTGCCAGCAGCCCCCGTCTAGCGGGAGGCCAGTCGCCAGATACGCAGTATTTT.

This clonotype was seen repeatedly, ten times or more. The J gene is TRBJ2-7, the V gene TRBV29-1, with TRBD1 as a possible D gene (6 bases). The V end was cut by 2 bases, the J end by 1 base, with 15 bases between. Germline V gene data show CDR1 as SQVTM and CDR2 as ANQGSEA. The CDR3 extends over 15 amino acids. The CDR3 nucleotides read TGCAGCGTTGAATTGGGCAGGGGCAGATCCTACGAGCAGTACTTC. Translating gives CSVELGRGRSYEQYF.

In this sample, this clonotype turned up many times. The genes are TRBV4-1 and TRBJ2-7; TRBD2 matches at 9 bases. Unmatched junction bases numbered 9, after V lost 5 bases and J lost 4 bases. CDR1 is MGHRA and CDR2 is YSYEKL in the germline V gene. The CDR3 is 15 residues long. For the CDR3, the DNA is TGCGCCAGCAGCTTGACCCTAGCGGGAACTTACGAGCAGTACTTC. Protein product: CASSLTLAGTYEQYF.

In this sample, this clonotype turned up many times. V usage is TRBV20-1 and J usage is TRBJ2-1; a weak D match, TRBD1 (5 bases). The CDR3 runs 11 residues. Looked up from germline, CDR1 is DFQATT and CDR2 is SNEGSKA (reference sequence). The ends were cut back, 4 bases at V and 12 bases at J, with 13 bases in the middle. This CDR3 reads CSAKEQDPQFF. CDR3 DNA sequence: TGCAGTGCTAAAGAACAGGATCCGCAGTTCTTC.

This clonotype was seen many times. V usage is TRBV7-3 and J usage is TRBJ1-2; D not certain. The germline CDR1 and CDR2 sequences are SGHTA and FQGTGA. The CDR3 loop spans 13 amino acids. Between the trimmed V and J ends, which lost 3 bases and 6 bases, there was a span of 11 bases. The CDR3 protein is CASSFNNLDGYTF. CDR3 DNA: TGTGCCAGCAGCTTCAACAACTTAGATGGCTACACCTTC.

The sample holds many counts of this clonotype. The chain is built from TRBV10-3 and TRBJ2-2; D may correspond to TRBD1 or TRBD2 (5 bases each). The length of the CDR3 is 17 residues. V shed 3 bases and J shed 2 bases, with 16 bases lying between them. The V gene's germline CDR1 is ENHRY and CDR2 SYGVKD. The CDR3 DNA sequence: TGTGCCATCAGTGACCTCTATTATGGGGGAAACACCGGGGAGCTGTTTTTT. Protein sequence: CAISDLYYGGNTGELFF.

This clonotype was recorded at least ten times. The CDR3 protein is CASSLAGGPNEQFF. The DNA for the CDR3 is TGCGCCAGCAGCTTAGCGGGAGGTCCCAATGAGCAGTTCTTC. This chain joins TRBV5-1 and TRBJ2-1; TRBD2 matches 9 bases. CDR1 is SGHRS and CDR2 is YFSETQ in the germline V gene. This CDR3 region has 14 residues. V lost 2 bases to trimming and J lost 6 bases; unmatched junction nucleotides: 3.

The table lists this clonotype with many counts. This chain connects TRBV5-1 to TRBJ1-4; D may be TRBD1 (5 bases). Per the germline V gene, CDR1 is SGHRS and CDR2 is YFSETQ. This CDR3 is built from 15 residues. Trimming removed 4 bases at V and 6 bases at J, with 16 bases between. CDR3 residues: CASSTTGTRDEKLFF. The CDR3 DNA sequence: TGCGCCAGCAGCACGACCGGGACCCGCGATGAAAAACTGTTTTTT.

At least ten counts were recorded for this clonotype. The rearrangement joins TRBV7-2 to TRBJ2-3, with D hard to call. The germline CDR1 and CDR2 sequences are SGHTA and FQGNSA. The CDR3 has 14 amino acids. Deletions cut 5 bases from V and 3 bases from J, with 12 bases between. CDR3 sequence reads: CASSLSQRTDTQYF. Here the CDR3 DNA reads TGTGCCAGCAGCCTGAGTCAGAGGACAGATACGCAGTATTTT.

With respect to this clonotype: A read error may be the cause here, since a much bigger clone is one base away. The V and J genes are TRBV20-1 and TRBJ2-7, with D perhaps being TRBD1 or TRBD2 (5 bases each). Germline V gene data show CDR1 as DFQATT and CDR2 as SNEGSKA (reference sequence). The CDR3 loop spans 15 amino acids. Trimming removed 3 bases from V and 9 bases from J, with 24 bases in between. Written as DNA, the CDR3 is TGCAGTGCTAGCTTAGGGGAGCTCCAAGCGATTGGGCAGTACTTC. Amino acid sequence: CSASLGELQAIGQYF.

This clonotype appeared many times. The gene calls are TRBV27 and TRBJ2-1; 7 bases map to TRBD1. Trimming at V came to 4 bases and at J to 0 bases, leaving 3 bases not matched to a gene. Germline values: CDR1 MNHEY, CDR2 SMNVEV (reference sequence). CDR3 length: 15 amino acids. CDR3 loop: CASSSGDSSYNEQFF. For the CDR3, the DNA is TGTGCCAGCAGTTCTGGGGACAGCTCCTACAATGAGCAGTTCTTC.

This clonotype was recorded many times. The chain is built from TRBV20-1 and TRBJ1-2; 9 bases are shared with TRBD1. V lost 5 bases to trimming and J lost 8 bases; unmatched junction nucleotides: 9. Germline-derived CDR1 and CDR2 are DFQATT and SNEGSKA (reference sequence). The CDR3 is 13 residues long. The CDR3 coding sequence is TGCAGTGCTCTCGACAGGGGGAGGGTAGGCTACACCTTC. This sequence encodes CSALDRGRVGYTF.